One and the same sample provided the 5 T cell receptor beta chains below, sequenced in a study of neoadjuvant anti-PD-1 for oral cavity cancer (dated by TCRdb to the early 2020s). The library was obtained by the immunoSEQ multiplex PCR assay. TCRdb stores this immuneACCESS table with in-frame sequences only. Part of the clones is absent; in the studies checked, under half of the shortfall reflects unresolved V genes, and no reason is known for the rest. The sample yields around 81,000 clones; 84% were counted once. Around 3.1% of the sample rests with the top ten. The time point tag for this specimen amounts to: before neoadjuvant nivolumab. The input for sequencing was PBMCs, taken before nivolumab (anti-PD-1) treatment. These receptors were collected from a person between 40 and 79 years old with oral cavity squamous cell carcinoma.

The rearrangement uses TRBV5-1 and TRBJ2-5; 7 bases are shared with TRBD1. The CDR3 has 14 amino acids. The trim removed 0 bases at V and 4 bases at J, leaving 3 bases unmatched. The V gene's germline CDR1 is SGHRS and CDR2 YFSETQ. CDR3 region: CASSLGQGRETQYF. The CDR3 DNA is TGCGCCAGCAGCTTGGGACAGGGTCGAGAGACCCAGTACTTC.

The rearrangement joins TRBV23-1 to TRBJ2-7, with D possibly matching TRBD2 (6 bases). TRBV23-1 is an open reading frame, and its role is uncertain. Trimming stripped 0 bases from V and 0 bases from J, with 24 bases between. This CDR3 is built from 20 residues. Here the CDR3 reads CASSQSQPMPGRKVSYEQYF. The DNA of the CDR3 is TGCGCCAGCAGTCAATCGCAACCCATGCCAGGGAGGAAGGTCTCCTACGAGCAGTACTTC.

The chain employs TRBV30 and TRBJ1-5; D call uncertain. With 1 base removed from V and 3 bases from J, the gap between germline ends came to 7 bases. Germline CDR1 GTSNPN, CDR2 SVGIG (reference sequence). CDR3 length equals 13 residues. As DNA, the CDR3 is TGTGCCTGGAGTGCCTTTACCAATCAGCCCCAGCATTTT. Its protein product is CAWSAFTNQPQHF.

The chain is built from TRBV7-9 and TRBJ2-1, with 7 bases identical to TRBD2. CDR1 is SEHNR, CDR2 FQNEAQ, per germline (reference sequence). The CDR3 is made up of 15 amino acids. The V segment lost 3 bases and the J segment 0 bases; nucleotides outside the gene matches: 2. Here the CDR3 reads CASSFAGVSYNEQFF. For the CDR3, the DNA is TGTGCCAGCAGCTTCGCGGGAGTCTCCTACAATGAGCAGTTCTTC.

The chain combines TRBV11-2 with TRBJ2-3, with a possible D match to TRBD2 (6 bases). CDR3 size: 15 residues. The germline V gene encodes CDR1 SGHAT and CDR2 FQNNGV. Trimming left V 5 bases short and J 4 bases short, with 16 bases between. Here the CDR3 DNA reads TGTGCCAGCAGCCCCAGGCCTAGCGCTTCAGATACGCAGTATTTT. Amino acids: CASSPRPSASDTQYF.